This T cell receptor (beta chain) is drawn from a study of T cell changes during pregnancy in multiple sclerosis. Germline CDR1 reads SGDLS; CDR2 reads YYNGEE. This CDR3 is 13 amino acids long. The V gene end was trimmed by 8 bases and the J gene end by 6 bases; junction bases not matched to a gene: 9. Only in-frame clones appear in the TCRdb table, and some are missing; sequencing was by immunoSEQ multiplex PCR. The sample has about 73,000 clones, roughly 90% seen once; the top ten hold over 7.5%. This sequence was found in a female donor in good health, enrolled as a control in a pregnancy study. The sequences come from peripheral blood, collected after pregnancy. The J gene is TRBJ2-7, the V gene TRBV9; 9 bases agree with TRBD2. The CDR3 bases are TGTGCCAGGAGGACTAGCGATCCGGGCGAGCAGTACTTC. Translating it yields CARRTSDPGEQYF.